This T cell receptor (beta chain) is drawn from a study of monozygotic twins with inflammatory bowel disease. Germline assignment: CDR1 DFQATT and CDR2 SNEGSKA (reference sequence). The CDR3 consists of 15 residues. Study-wide results and caveats: Separate T cell subtypes could not be resolved from one another.

cDNA was produced in eight separate reactions per sample. With the 5' RACE reads reprocessed, TCRdb shows one record per CDR3 protein and no DNA. The sample has approximately 200,000 distinct CDR3 sequences; the top ten hold approximately 1.6%. Details on this clonotype: What it binds is not known.

The template was total RNA from whole blood, with no T cell sorting. The chain carries TRBV20-1 and TRBJ1-5. Sample: blood. The TCR originated in a human donor with ulcerative colitis or Crohn's disease, or a healthy co-twin of an affected twin (not recorded which). CDR3 residues: CSAAPIKESNQPQHF.